The TCR beta chain described here comes from a study of post-analysis software for immune sequencing data. Study overall: Recorded disease courses covered relapsing-remitting, secondary progressive and progressive-relapsing multiple sclerosis. Some patients had no subtype annotation. Study-wide results and limits: Compared with controls, patients showed significantly lower normalized Chao1 diversity.

A note on this clonotype: Its antigen remains unidentified.

Unique molecular identifiers featured in each of the TCR beta cDNA libraries. Yield was around 500,000 cDNA molecules from approximately 0.95 to 9.8 million T cells. In TCRdb, the PCR reads were re-called with MiXCR into one record per CDR3 protein. The sample yields hundreds of thousands of distinct CDR3 sequences, roughly 27% seen once. The sequenced sample was blood. This TCR was sampled from a girl between 5 and 17 years old with multiple sclerosis.

The CDR3 DNA sequence: TGTGCCAGCAGATACCGGGACAGGAGGGTCAATGAGCAGTTCTTC. Translating it yields CASRYRDRRVNEQFF. The rearrangement joins TRBV7-2 to TRBJ2-1, with TRBD1 matching 8 bases. This CDR3 comprises 15 residues. CDR1 SGHTA and CDR2 FQGNSA come from the germline V gene. With 6 bases clipped from V and 6 bases from J, the junction kept 10 bases outside the gene matches.